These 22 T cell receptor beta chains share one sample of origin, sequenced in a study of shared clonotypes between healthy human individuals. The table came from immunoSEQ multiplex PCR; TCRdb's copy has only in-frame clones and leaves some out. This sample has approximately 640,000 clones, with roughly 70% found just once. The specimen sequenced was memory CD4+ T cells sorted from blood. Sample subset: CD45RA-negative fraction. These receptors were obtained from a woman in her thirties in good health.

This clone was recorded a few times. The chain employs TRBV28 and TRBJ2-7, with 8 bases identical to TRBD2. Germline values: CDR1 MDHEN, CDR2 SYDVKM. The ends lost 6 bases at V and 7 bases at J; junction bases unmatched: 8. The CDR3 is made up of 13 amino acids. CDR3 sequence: CASRLSGGSEQYF. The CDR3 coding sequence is TGTGCCAGCAGGCTAAGCGGGGGCTCGGAGCAGTACTTC.

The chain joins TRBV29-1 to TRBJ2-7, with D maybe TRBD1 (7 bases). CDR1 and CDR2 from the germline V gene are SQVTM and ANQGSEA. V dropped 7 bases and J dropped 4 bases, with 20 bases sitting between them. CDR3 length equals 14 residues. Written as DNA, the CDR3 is TGCAGCGCTGGGAGGACAGGAGGGGCATACGAGCAGTACTTC. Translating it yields CSAGRTGGAYEQYF.

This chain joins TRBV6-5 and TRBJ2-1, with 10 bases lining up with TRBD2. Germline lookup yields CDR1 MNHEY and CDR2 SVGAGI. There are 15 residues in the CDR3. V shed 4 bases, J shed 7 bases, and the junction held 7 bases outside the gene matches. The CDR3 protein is CASSSTSGIGNEQFF. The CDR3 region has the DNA TGTGCCAGCAGTTCTACTAGCGGGATAGGGAATGAGCAGTTCTTC.

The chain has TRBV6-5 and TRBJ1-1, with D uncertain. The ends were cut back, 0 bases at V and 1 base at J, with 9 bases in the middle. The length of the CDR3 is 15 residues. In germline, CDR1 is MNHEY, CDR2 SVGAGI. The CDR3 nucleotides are TGTGCCAGCAGTTACTCGAGATCACAGAACACTGAAGCTTTCTTT. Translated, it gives CASSYSRSQNTEAFF.

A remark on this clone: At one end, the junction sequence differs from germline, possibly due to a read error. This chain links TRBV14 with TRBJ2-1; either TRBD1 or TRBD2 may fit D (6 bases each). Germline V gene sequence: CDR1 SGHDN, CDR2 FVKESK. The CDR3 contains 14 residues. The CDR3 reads CASSQEMSGGGSIF. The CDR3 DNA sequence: TGTGCCAGCAGCCAAGAAATGAGCGGAGGGGGGTCGATCTTC.

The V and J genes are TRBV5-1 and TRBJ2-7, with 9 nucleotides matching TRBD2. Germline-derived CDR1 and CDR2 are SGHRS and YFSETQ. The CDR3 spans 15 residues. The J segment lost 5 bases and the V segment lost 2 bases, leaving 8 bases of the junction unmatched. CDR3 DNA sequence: TGCGCCAGCAGCTTACCGGGACTAGCCACCAACGAGCAGTACTTC. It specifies CASSLPGLATNEQYF.

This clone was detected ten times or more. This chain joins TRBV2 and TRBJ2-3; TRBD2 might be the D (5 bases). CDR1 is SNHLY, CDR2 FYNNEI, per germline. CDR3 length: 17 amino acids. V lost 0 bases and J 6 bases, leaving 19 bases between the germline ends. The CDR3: CASSEAAAGGPRDTQYF. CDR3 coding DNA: TGTGCCAGCAGTGAAGCAGCGGCGGGTGGCCCCAGGGATACGCAGTATTTT.

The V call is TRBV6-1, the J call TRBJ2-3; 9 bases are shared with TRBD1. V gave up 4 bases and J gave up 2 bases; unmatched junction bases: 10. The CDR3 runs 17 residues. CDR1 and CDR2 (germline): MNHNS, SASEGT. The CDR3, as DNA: TGTGCCAGCAGTGGGGACAGGGAGGTATCACACACAGATACGCAGTATTTT. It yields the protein CASSGDREVSHTDTQYF.

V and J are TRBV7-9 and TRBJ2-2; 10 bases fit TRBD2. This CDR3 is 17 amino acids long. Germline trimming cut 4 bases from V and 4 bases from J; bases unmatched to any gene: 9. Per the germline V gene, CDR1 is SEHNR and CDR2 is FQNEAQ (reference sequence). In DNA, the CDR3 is TGTGCCAGCAGCTCAAACCTAGCGGGAGATATCACCGGGGAGCTGTTTTTT. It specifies CASSSNLAGDITGELFF.

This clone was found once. The CDR3, as DNA: TGTGCCAGCAGCCCAAAGAGGGTGGCTGGAAACACCATATATTTT. Translation: CASSPKRVAGNTIYF. V gene TRBV7-9 combines with J gene TRBJ1-3; D is undetermined. V lost 5 bases to trimming and J lost 2 bases, with 13 bases between them. Germline V gene data show CDR1 as SEHNR and CDR2 as FQNEAQ (reference sequence). The CDR3 totals 15 residues. The entire variable domain, with the rest obtained from reference TRBV7-9 and TRBJ1-3, is as follows: DTGVSQNPRHKITKRGQNVTFRCDPISEHNRLYWYRQTLGQGPEFLTYFQNEAQLEKSRLLSDRFSAERPKGSFSTLEIQRTEQGDSAMYLCASSPKRVAGNTIYFGEGSWLTVV.

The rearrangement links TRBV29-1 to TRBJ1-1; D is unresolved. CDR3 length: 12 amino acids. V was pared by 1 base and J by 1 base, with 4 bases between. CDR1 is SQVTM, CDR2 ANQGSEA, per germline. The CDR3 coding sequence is TGCAGCGTTGAAGGTCGGAACACTGAAGCTTTCTTT. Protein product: CSVEGRNTEAFF.

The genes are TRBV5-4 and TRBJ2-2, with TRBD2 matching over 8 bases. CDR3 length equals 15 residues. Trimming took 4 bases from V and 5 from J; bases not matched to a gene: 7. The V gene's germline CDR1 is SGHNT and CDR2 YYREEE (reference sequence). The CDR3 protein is CASSPREGQTGELFF. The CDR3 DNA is TGTGCCAGCAGCCCTCGGGAGGGCCAGACCGGGGAGCTGTTTTTT.

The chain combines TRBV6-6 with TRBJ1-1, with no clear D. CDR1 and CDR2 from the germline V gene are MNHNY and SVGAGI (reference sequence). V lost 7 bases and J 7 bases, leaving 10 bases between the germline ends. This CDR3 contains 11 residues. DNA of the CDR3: TGTGCCAGCACCTCGGCAGGTGAAGCTTTCTTT. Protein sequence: CASTSAGEAFF.

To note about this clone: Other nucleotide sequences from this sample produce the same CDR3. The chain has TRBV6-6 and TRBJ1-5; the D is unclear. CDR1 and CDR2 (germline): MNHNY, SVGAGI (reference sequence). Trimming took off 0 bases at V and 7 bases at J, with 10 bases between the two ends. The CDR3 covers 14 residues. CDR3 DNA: TGTGCCAGCAGTTACTCAGCAGGCGGGCAGCCCCAGCATTTT. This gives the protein CASSYSAGGQPQHF.

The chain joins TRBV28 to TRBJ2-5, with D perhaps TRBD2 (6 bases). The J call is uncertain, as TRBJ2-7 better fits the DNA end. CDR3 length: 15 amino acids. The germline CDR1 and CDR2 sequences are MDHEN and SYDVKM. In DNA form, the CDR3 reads TGTGCCAGCAGTGGTGGTCTCTCGCGGGGCTACGAGCAGTACTTC. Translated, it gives CASSGGLSRGYEQYF.

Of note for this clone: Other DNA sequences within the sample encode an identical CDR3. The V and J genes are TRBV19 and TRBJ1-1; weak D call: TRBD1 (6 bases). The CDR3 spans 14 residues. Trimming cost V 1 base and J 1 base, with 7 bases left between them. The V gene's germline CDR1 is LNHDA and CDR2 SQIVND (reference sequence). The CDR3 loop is CASSIGGRNTEAFF. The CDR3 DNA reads TGTGCCAGTAGTATAGGGGGGCGGAACACTGAAGCTTTCTTT.

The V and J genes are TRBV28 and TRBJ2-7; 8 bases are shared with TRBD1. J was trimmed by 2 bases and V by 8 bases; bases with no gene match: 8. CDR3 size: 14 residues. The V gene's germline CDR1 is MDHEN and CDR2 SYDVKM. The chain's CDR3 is CASSFQGATYEQYF. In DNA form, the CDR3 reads TGTGCCAGCTCCTTTCAGGGGGCGACCTACGAGCAGTACTTC. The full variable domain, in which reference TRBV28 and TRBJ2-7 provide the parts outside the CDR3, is DVKVTQSSRYLVKRTGEKVFLECVQDMDHENMFWYRQDPGLGLRLIYFSYDVKMKEKGDIPEGYSVSREKKERFSLILESASTNQTSMYLCASSFQGATYEQYFGPGTRLTVT.

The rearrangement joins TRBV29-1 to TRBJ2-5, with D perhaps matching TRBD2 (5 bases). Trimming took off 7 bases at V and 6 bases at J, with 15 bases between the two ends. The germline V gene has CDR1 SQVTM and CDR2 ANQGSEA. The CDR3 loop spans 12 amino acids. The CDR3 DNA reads TGCAGCGCCGAGGAGAGCGGACAGACCCAGTACTTC. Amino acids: CSAEESGQTQYF.

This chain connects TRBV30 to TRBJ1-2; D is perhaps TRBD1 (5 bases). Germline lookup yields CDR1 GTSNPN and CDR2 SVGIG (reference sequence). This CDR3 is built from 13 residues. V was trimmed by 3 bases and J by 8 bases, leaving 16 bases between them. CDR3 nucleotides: TGTGCCTGGAGGCCGGAAGCCTGGGGCGGCTACACCTTC. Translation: CAWRPEAWGGYTF. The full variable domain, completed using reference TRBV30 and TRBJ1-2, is SQTIHQWPATLVQPVGSPLSLECTVEGTSNPNLYWYRQAAGRGLQLLFYSVGIGQISSEVPQNLSASRPQDRQFILSSKKLLLSDSGFYLCAWRPEAWGGYTFGSGTRLTVV.

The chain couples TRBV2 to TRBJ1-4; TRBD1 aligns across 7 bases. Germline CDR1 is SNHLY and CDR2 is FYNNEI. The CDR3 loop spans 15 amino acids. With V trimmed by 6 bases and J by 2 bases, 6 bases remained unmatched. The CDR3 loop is CASSKLQGTNEKLFF. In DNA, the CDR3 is TGTGCCAGCAGCAAACTACAGGGGACTAATGAAAAACTGTTTTTT.

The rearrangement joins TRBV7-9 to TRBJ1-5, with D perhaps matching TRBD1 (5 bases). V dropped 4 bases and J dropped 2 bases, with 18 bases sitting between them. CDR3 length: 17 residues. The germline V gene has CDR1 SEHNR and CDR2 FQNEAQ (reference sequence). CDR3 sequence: CASSSWTGDGGNQPQHF. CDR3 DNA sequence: TGTGCCAGCAGCTCATGGACGGGGGACGGTGGCAATCAGCCCCAGCATTTT.

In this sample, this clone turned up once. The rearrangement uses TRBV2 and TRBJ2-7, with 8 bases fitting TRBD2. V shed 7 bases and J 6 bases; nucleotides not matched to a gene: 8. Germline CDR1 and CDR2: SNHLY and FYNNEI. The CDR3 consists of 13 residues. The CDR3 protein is CASKTSAGREQYF. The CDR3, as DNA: TGTGCCAGCAAGACTAGCGCCGGGCGCGAGCAGTACTTC.